These 27 T cell receptor beta chains originate from one sample sequenced in a study of human T cells and chemical hapten exposure. Sample time point: pre-sensitization, week 0. Treatment noted: therapeutic diphenylcyclopropenone sensitization with weekly scalp DPC. TCRdb itself ran the RACE reads through MiXCR, one entry per CDR3 protein. The sample contains fewer than 200,000 distinct CDR3 sequences, around 30% of which appear only once. Source: whole blood, taken in connection with sensitization to the hapten diphenylcyclopropenone (DPC). These TCRs come from a woman aged 25 to 39 with alopecia areata. Some clones in this sample may be carry-over from other donors' samples.

The genes are TRBV7-9 and TRBJ1-5; D may be TRBD1 (6 bases). Trimming took 5 bases from V and 5 from J, leaving 19 bases between them. This CDR3 has 16 residues. Per germline, CDR1 SEHNR and CDR2 FQNEAQ (reference sequence). CDR3 loop: CASSLYQGLGDQPQHF. For the CDR3, the DNA is TGTGCCAGCAGCCTTTACCAGGGGCTCGGCGATCAGCCCCAGCATTTT.

This clonotype turned up a few times. V usage is TRBV7-2 and J usage is TRBJ2-3, with TRBD2 matching over 8 bases. Germline CDR1 SGHTA, CDR2 FQGNSA. This CDR3 comprises 13 residues. After removal of 6 bases from V and 2 bases from J, the junction contained 1 base not matched to a gene. The CDR3 bases are TGTGCCAGCAGGACTAGCGCCACAGATACGCAGTATTTT. This gives the protein CASRTSATDTQYF.

The chain combines TRBV6-5 with TRBJ1-1; D is unclear. The germline V and J ends were trimmed by 4 bases and 6 bases, with 15 bases remaining between them. The CDR3 is 14 residues long. Germline CDR1 MNHEY, CDR2 SVGAGI. CDR3 sequence: CASSSVLLVAEAFF. The CDR3 coding sequence is TGTGCCAGCAGTTCCGTCCTTTTGGTAGCTGAAGCTTTCTTT.

The CDR3 spells CASSSGPTTGELFF. In DNA form, the CDR3 reads TGTGCCAGCAGTTCCGGACCTACCACCGGGGAGCTGTTTTTT. The rearrangement joins TRBV28 to TRBJ2-2; D call uncertain. The CDR3 consists of 14 residues. The V gene lost 4 bases and the J gene lost 4 bases, with 10 bases spanning the gap. Germline V gene lookup returns CDR1 MDHEN and CDR2 SYDVKM.

The rearrangement uses TRBV20-1 and TRBJ2-1, with TRBD1 matching 8 bases. Germline V gene sequence: CDR1 DFQATT, CDR2 SNEGSKA (reference sequence). The CDR3 covers 14 residues. V was pared by 6 bases and J by 4 bases, with 8 bases of the junction left unmatched. The CDR3 sequence: CSAKGQEVYNEQFF. The CDR3 region has the DNA TGCAGTGCAAAGGGACAGGAGGTTTACAATGAGCAGTTCTTC.

The chain is built from TRBV6-5 and TRBJ2-7, with D perhaps matching TRBD2 (6 bases). The V gene's germline CDR1 is MNHEY and CDR2 SVGAGI. The CDR3 consists of 17 residues. The V end was cut by 0 bases, the J end by 2 bases, with 17 bases between. The CDR3 region has the DNA TGTGCCAGCAGTTACTCGAGAACGAGCGGGCCCGCCTACGAGCAGTACTTC. It translates to CASSYSRTSGPAYEQYF.

The V call is TRBV7-2, the J call TRBJ2-1; D perhaps matches TRBD1 (5 bases). This CDR3 comprises 15 residues. Germline assignment: CDR1 SGHTA and CDR2 FQGNSA. V was shortened by 1 base and J by 5 bases, with 12 bases between the two germline ends. CDR3 region: CASSLGGALHNEQFF. As DNA, the CDR3 is TGTGCCAGCAGCTTAGGTGGGGCGCTTCACAATGAGCAGTTCTTC.

This clonotype was seen only a few times. This chain links TRBV28 with TRBJ1-2; 8 positions match TRBD1. Trimming at V came to 9 bases and at J to 6 bases, leaving 6 bases not matched to a gene. The CDR3 runs 12 residues. CDR1 MDHEN and CDR2 SYDVKM come from the germline V gene. CDR3 loop: CASWQGADGYTF. CDR3 nucleotides: TGTGCCAGTTGGCAGGGGGCGGATGGCTACACCTTC.

This clonotype was counted many times. The chain employs TRBV28 and TRBJ2-1, with D perhaps TRBD1 (6 bases). This CDR3 spans 13 amino acids. Germline V gene data show CDR1 as MDHEN and CDR2 as SYDVKM. With 6 bases removed from V and 5 bases from J, the gap between germline ends came to 11 bases. The CDR3 DNA sequence: TGTGCCAGCAGGCCGACAGGTAACAATGAGCAGTTCTTC. It is translated as CASRPTGNNEQFF.

This clonotype was observed a handful of times. This sequence joins TRBV7-6 and TRBJ2-2; TRBD2 is a possible D gene (5 bases). The V end lost 5 bases, the J end lost 7 bases, and 8 bases lay between the germline ends. Germline CDR1 reads SGHVS; CDR2 reads FNYEAQ. The CDR3 has 12 amino acids. CDR3: CASSPGFGELFF. Written as DNA, the CDR3 is TGTGCCAGCAGCCCGGGGTTCGGGGAGCTGTTTTTT.

This clonotype showed up just a few times. V is TRBV6-5 and J is TRBJ2-5; no reliable D call. Germline lookup yields CDR1 MNHEY and CDR2 SVGAGI. The V and J ends lost 5 bases and 5 bases respectively, with 15 bases between them. This CDR3 spans 14 amino acids. For the CDR3, the DNA is TGTGCCAGCAGTCTCGTGGACGGCCGGGAGACCCAGTACTTC. It encodes CASSLVDGRETQYF.

This clonotype was found a few times. The chain links TRBV12-3 or TRBV12-4 to TRBJ1-1; D remains unclear. The length of the CDR3 is 14 residues. The germline V and J ends were trimmed by 3 bases and 1 base, with 9 bases remaining between them. The CDR3, as DNA: TGTGCCAGCAGTTTGTCGGTCGGGAACACTGAAGCTTTCTTT. Protein sequence: CASSLSVGNTEAFF.

This clonotype was seen a few times. The DNA of the CDR3 is TGTGCCAGCAGCCAAGTTCGTCAAGCCTCCCTCTACAATGAGCAGTTCTTC. It yields the protein CASSQVRQASLYNEQFF. The V and J genes are TRBV4-2 and TRBJ2-1; no definite D call. From germline, CDR1 is LGHNA and CDR2 YNFKEQ. CDR3 length: 17 amino acids. The V gene lost 1 base and the J gene lost 3 bases, with 16 bases spanning the gap.

This clonotype came up a few times. This chain links TRBV29-1 with TRBJ2-6, with a weak D call TRBD1 (5 bases). CDR3 length: 14 amino acids. V lost 7 bases, J lost 0 bases, and 10 bases lay in between. CDR1 is SQVTM, CDR2 ANQGSEA, per germline. CDR3 sequence reads: CSAEDNSGANVLTF. CDR3 coding DNA: TGCAGCGCTGAGGACAACTCTGGGGCCAACGTCCTGACTTTC.

The genes are TRBV7-2 and TRBJ2-1; the D is unclear. CDR3 size: 13 residues. Looked up from germline, CDR1 is SGHTA and CDR2 is FQGNSA. The V and J ends lost 3 bases and 5 bases respectively, with 8 bases between them. CDR3: CASSFSQDNEQFF. The DNA of the CDR3 is TGTGCCAGCAGCTTTAGCCAGGACAATGAGCAGTTCTTC.

The chain joins TRBV29-1 to TRBJ2-1, with 7 bases matching TRBD1. V was clipped by 3 bases and J by 8 bases; unmatched bases: 10. From germline, CDR1 is SQVTM and CDR2 ANQGSEA. The CDR3 runs 14 residues. The CDR3 coding sequence is TGCAGCGTTGATATCGAGGGGGCAAGCGATGAGCAGTTCTTC. This encodes CSVDIEGASDEQFF.

The rearrangement links TRBV3-1 to TRBJ1-3; D unclear. V was shortened by 0 bases and J by 3 bases, with 6 bases between the two germline ends. This CDR3 comprises 14 residues. From germline, CDR1 is LGHDT and CDR2 YNNKEL (reference sequence). CDR3 protein: CASSQEGSGNTIYF. For the CDR3, the DNA is TGTGCCAGCAGCCAAGAAGGCAGTGGAAACACCATATATTTT.

The CDR3 spells CASSLGRAAQYF. The CDR3 nucleotides are TGTGCCAGCAGTTTAGGGAGGGCGGCGCAGTACTTC. V is TRBV12-3 or TRBV12-4 and J is TRBJ2-7; D is perhaps TRBD2 (6 bases). The CDR3 runs to 12 residues. V shed 1 base and J shed 9 bases, with 10 bases lying between them.

This clonotype was detected ten times or more. The gene calls are TRBV29-1 and TRBJ2-3; D is possibly TRBD2 (6 bases). Trimming took 2 bases from V and 1 from J, leaving 16 bases between them. Germline V gene data show CDR1 as SQVTM and CDR2 as ANQGSEA. There are 16 residues in the CDR3. CDR3 sequence (DNA): TGCAGCGTTGAACCGGCTTGGGGAGGTCGCACAGATACGCAGTATTTT. Translated: CSVEPAWGGRTDTQYF.

The sample holds many counts of this clonotype. J is TRBJ2-3 and V is TRBV9; D is unclear. Trimming removed 4 bases at V and 0 bases at J, with 12 bases between. CDR3 length: 15 residues. Germline CDR1 SGDLS, CDR2 YYNGEE. CDR3 loop: CASSSQSRSTDTQYF. CDR3 sequence (DNA): TGTGCCAGCAGCTCCCAGAGCCGGAGCACAGATACGCAGTATTTT.

In its sample, this clonotype was seen a few times. This chain joins TRBV29-1 and TRBJ2-7, with TRBD1 matching 9 bases. V lost 3 bases, J lost 6 bases, and 6 bases stayed unmatched. The CDR3 length is 13 residues. Germline CDR1 and CDR2: SQVTM and ANQGSEA. The CDR3 sequence: CSVDGQGTPEQYF. The DNA of the CDR3 is TGCAGCGTTGACGGACAGGGGACGCCCGAGCAGTACTTC.

This clonotype has just a few counts. The V gene is TRBV29-1, the J gene TRBJ2-5, with D possibly called TRBD1 or TRBD2 (5 bases each). Germline V lookup: CDR1 SQVTM, CDR2 ANQGSEA. V lost 6 bases, J lost 3 bases, and 14 bases lay in between. The CDR3 consists of 13 residues. CDR3 sequence (DNA): TGCAGCGTGACCCGGGACGGAGAAGAGACCCAGTACTTC. This codes for CSVTRDGEETQYF.

The CDR3 loop is CASSLVIDNQPQHF. The DNA for the CDR3 is TGTGCCAGCAGCTTAGTAATTGATAATCAGCCCCAGCATTTT. V usage is TRBV7-2 and J usage is TRBJ1-5; D not resolved. CDR3 length: 14 residues. V lost 1 base and J lost 4, with 8 bases in between. CDR1 and CDR2 from the germline V gene are SGHTA and FQGNSA.

The CDR3: CASSGTGNEGQFF. CDR3 nucleotides: TGTGCCAGTTCCGGGACTGGTAATGAAGGGCAGTTCTTC. The chain couples TRBV6-6 to TRBJ2-1, with D perhaps matching TRBD2 (6 bases). The CDR3 is 13 residues long. The V end lost 9 bases, the J end lost 12 bases, and 21 bases lay between the germline ends. Germline V gives CDR1 MNHNY, CDR2 SVGAGI (reference sequence).

This chain links TRBV20-1 with TRBJ2-1; 8 nucleotides line up with TRBD2. The CDR3 extends over 15 amino acids. Per the germline V gene, CDR1 is DFQATT and CDR2 is SNEGSKA (reference sequence). V lost 1 base, J lost 4 bases, and 6 bases stayed unmatched. The CDR3 bases are TGCAGTGCTAGAGCGGCAATAGCGGGGTACAATGAGCAGTTCTTC. It specifies CSARAAIAGYNEQFF.

This clonotype was seen a handful of times. The chain has TRBV29-1 and TRBJ2-1; 10 nucleotides align to TRBD2. Germline trimming cut 3 bases from V and 10 bases from J; bases unmatched to any gene: 9. Germline CDR1 and CDR2: SQVTM and ANQGSEA. The CDR3 runs 14 residues. This CDR3 is CSVDALAGALEQFF. CDR3 DNA sequence: TGCAGCGTTGATGCCCTAGCGGGGGCATTGGAGCAGTTCTTC.

The chain has TRBV7-2 and TRBJ1-6; 9 nucleotides match TRBD1. Trimming took 4 bases from V and 7 from J; bases not matched to a gene: 8. The CDR3 sequence is 16 residues long. Germline V gene lookup returns CDR1 SGHTA and CDR2 FQGNSA. The CDR3 DNA reads TGTGCCAGCAGCTCGCAAGGGGGACAGGGAAATTCACCCCTCCACTTT. Translated, it gives CASSSQGGQGNSPLHF.